This T cell receptor beta chain was profiled in a study of identical twins. Template switching added a universal primer site, and cDNA bore unique molecular identifiers. One entry per CDR3 protein results from TCRdb running MiXCR on the 5' RACE reads. Among fewer than 500,000 distinct CDR3 sequences, roughly a quarter were seen once, and the ten largest hold roughly 3%. Looked up from germline, CDR1 is SQVTM and CDR2 is ANQGSEA. Deletions cut 3 bases from V and 9 bases from J, with 14 bases between. The CDR3 sequence is 12 residues long. This sample also belongs to another study, concerning T cells expressing NK-cell markers. This second report adds: Among eight sequenced donors, seven carried HCMV seropositivity while one was seronegative. Several experiments employed an anti-gamma-delta TCR antibody to confine sorting to alpha-beta TCR T cells.

The TCR originated in a woman under 30 in good health. Sequences were obtained from CD4+ T cells sorted from blood. The V call is TRBV29-1, the J call TRBJ2-5, with D perhaps TRBD2 (6 bases). The CDR3 sequence is CSVDPRESSQYF. In nucleotides, the CDR3 is TGCAGCGTTGATCCCCGGGAGTCGTCCCAGTACTTC.